Ten or more counts support the clone carrying this TCR beta chain. Uncontrolled infection, other autoimmune disease, pregnancy or lactation barred patients from enrollment. Amplified regions were TCR beta CDR3 sequences from RNA transcripts. First-round RT-PCR with HTBI primers amplified the TCR CDR3 region. TCRdb processed the multiplex PCR reads anew with MiXCR; each CDR3 protein has one entry. The top ten hold about 40% of the sample, which has some 270,000 distinct CDR3 sequences, approximately 23% seen once. Germline loops: CDR1 SGHTA, CDR2 FQGNSA. This CDR3 is 14 amino acids long. Trimming cost V 1 base and J 2 bases, with 9 bases left between them. These data belong to a study of T cells in Graves' hyperthyroidism and ophthalmopathy.

The TCR sequence derives from a woman aged 40 to 50 with Graves' ophthalmopathy. The sample consisted of blood. The chain is built from TRBV7-2 and TRBJ2-7; D call uncertain. CDR3 coding DNA: TGTGCCAGCAGCTTAGGTCGGCAGACCTACGAGCAGTACTTC. Amino acids: CASSLGRQTYEQYF.